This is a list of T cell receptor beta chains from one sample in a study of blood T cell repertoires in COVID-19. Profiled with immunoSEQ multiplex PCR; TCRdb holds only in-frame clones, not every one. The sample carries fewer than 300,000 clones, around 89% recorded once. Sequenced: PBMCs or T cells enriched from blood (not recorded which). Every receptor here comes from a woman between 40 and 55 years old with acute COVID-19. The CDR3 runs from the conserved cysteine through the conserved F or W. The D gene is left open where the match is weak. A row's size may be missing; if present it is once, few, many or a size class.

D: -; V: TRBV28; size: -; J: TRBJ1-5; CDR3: CASSSRGQPQHF; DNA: TGTGCCAGCAGTAGTCGGGGTCAGCCCCAGCATTTT
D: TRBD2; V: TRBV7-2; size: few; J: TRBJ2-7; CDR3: CASSEGLAGAYEQYF; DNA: TGTGCCAGCAGCGAGGGACTAGCGGGAGCCTACGAGCAGTACTTC
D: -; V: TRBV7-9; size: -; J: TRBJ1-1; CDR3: CASSLSRDTEAFF; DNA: TGTGCCAGCAGCTTATCGCGCGACACTGAAGCTTTCTTT
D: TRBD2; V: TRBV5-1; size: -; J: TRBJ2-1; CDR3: CASASGTSGFLSEFF; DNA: TGCGCCAGCGCTTCCGGGACTAGCGGGTTCTTATCCGAGTTCTTC
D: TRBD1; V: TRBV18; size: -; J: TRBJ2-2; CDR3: CATNLSPGGNTGELFF; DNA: TGTGCCACCAACCTAAGCCCAGGGGGGAACACCGGGGAGCTGTTTTTT
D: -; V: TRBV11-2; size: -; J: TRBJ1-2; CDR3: CASSLMTGANYGYTF; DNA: TGTGCCAGCAGCTTAATGACAGGAGCTAACTATGGCTACACCTTC
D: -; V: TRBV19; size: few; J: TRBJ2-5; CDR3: CASSRVGEETQYF; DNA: TGTGCCAGTAGTAGGGTCGGGGAAGAGACCCAGTACTTC
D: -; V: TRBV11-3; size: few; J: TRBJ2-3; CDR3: CASSLLNTQYF; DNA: TGTGCCAGCAGCCTCTTAAATACGCAGTATTTT
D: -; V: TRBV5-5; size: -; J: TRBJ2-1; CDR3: CASSYGPSEYNEQFF; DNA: TGTGCCAGCAGCTATGGCCCTAGCGAGTACAATGAGCAGTTCTTC
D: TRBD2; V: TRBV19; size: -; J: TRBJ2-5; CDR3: CASSIDSGSSKTQYF; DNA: TGTGCCAGTAGTATTGATAGCGGGAGCTCTAAGACCCAGTACTTC
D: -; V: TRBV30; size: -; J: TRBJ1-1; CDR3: CAWNSELTTQGRGTEAFF; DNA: TGTGCCTGGAATTCAGAACTCACTACTCAGGGGCGGGGGACTGAAGCTTTCTTT
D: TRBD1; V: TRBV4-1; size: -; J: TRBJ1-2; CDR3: CASSQEGQGAYYGYTF; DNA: TGCGCCAGCAGCCAAGAAGGACAGGGGGCTTACTATGGCTACACCTTC
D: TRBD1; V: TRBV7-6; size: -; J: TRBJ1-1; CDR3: CASSLRLGQEAFF; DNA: TGTGCCAGCAGCTTAAGATTGGGACAGGAAGCTTTCTTT
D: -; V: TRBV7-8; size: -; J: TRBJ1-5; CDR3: CVLGGSEGQPQHF; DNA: TGTGTCCTGGGGGGGTCAGAGGGACAGCCCCAGCATTTT
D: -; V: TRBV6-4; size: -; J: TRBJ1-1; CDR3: CASSEPNTEAFF; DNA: TGTGCCAGCAGCGAGCCTAACACTGAAGCTTTCTTT
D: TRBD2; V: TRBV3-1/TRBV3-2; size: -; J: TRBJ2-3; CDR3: CASSSGTSGLGDTQYF; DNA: TGTGCCAGCAGCTCCGGGACTAGCGGGTTGGGAGATACGCAGTATTTT
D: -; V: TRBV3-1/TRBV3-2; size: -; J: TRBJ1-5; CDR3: CASSQGTDSNQPQHF; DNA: TGTGCCAGCAGCCAAGGGACAGATAGCAATCAGCCCCAGCATTTT
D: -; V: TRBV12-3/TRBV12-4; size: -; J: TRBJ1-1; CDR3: CASSFLGDTEAFF; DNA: TGTGCCAGCAGTTTTCTTGGAGACACTGAAGCTTTCTTT
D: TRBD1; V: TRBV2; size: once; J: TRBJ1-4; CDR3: CASSEATGGAGEKLFF; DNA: TGTGCCAGCAGTGAAGCGACAGGGGGCGCGGGAGAAAAACTGTTTTTT
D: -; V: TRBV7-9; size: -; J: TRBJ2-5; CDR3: CASSGAILQETQYF; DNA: TGTGCCAGCAGCGGGGCTATCCTTCAAGAGACCCAGTACTTC
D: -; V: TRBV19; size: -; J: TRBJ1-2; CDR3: CASSIGGSGYTF; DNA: TGTGCCAGTAGTATTGGCGGCTCTGGCTACACCTTC
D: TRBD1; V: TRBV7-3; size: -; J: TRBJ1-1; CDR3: CASSSTGPGNTEAFF; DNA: TGTGCCAGCAGCTCGACAGGGCCCGGGAACACTGAAGCTTTCTTT
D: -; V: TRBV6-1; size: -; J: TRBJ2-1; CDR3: CASSDAEYNEQFF; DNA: TGTGCCAGCAGTGATGCGGAATACAATGAGCAGTTCTTC
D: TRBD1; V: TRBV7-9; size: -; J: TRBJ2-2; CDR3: CASSYLQGAAGELFF; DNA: TGTGCCAGCAGCTATTTACAGGGGGCGGCCGGGGAGCTGTTTTTT
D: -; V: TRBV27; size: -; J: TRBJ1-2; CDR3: CATASQGFINYGYTF; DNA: TGTGCCACCGCCAGCCAGGGGTTTATTAACTATGGCTACACCTTC
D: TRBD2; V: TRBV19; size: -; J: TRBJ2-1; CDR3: CASSKRESAYNEQFF; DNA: TGTGCCAGTAGTAAGCGGGAGTCGGCCTACAATGAGCAGTTCTTC
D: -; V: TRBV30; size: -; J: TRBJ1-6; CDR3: CAWRQGPNNSPLHF; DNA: TGTGCCTGGAGACAGGGACCGAATAATTCACCCCTCCACTTT
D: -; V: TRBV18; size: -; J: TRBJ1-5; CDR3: CASSPPNRDGNQPQHF; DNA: TGTGCCAGCTCACCGCCTAACAGGGATGGCAATCAGCCCCAGCATTTT
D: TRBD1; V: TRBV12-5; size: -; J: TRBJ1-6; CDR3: CASGLVGQGDNSPLHF; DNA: TGTGCTAGTGGTTTGGTCGGACAGGGTGATAATTCACCCCTCCACTTT
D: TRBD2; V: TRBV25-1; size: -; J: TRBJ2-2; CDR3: CASSEVSGRGWTGELFF; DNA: TGTGCCAGCAGTGAAGTCAGCGGGAGGGGTTGGACCGGGGAGCTGTTTTTT
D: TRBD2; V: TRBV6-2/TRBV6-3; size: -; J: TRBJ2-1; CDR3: CASSYSMLVSGSWNEQFF; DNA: TGTGCCAGCAGTTATTCGATGTTAGTAAGCGGGAGCTGGAATGAGCAGTTCTTC
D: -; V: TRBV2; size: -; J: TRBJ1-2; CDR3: CASPSGGDGYGYTF; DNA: TGTGCCAGCCCTTCCGGGGGGGACGGGTATGGCTACACCTTC